The sequence of this T cell receptor beta chain was determined in a study of T cells in Graves' hyperthyroidism and ophthalmopathy. Using RNA transcripts as the source, TCR beta CDR3 regions were amplified. Carried out on the TCR CDR3, a first-round RT-PCR used the HTBI primer set. TCRdb called the multiplex PCR reads again in MiXCR, with one record for every CDR3 protein. The data hold about 700,000 distinct CDR3 sequences, with 45% observed a single time. V was cut by 6 bases and J by 1 base, with 15 bases left in between. CDR3 length: 16 residues. From germline, CDR1 is SGHVS and CDR2 FQNEAQ. The chain links TRBV7-8 to TRBJ2-2; weak D call: TRBD2 (6 bases). The receptor was isolated from an adult man with Graves' disease, either hyperthyroidism or ophthalmopathy (not recorded which). Sequences were obtained from peripheral blood or thyroid tissue (not recorded which). The CDR3 sequence is CASRTLASGNTGELFF. CDR3 bases: TGTGCCAGCAGGACCCTAGCGAGCGGGAACACCGGGGAGCTGTTTTTT.